Below are 21 T cell receptor beta chains sequenced from a single sample in a study of blood T cell repertoires in COVID-19. Profiled with immunoSEQ multiplex PCR; TCRdb holds only in-frame clones, not every one. The table has over 20,000 clones, roughly 90% seen once. The sample was peripheral blood. These receptors were collected from a human donor in a cohort sampled during active COVID-19.

V gene TRBV7-9 combines with J gene TRBJ2-7; D is unclear. This CDR3 comprises 12 residues. Germline values: CDR1 SEHNR, CDR2 FQNEAQ (reference sequence). The V end lost 5 bases, the J end lost 6 bases, and 11 bases lay between the germline ends. DNA for the CDR3: TGTGCCAGCAGCCAACTCTCGTCCGAGCAGTACTTC. This gives the protein CASSQLSSEQYF.

The chain is built from TRBV11-3 and TRBJ2-5; TRBD2 agrees at 7 bases. V lost 1 base and J lost 1; bases outside the gene matches: 9. Germline V gene lookup returns CDR1 SGHNT and CDR2 YENEEA. The CDR3 runs 17 residues. CDR3 sequence: CASSLGGDSGGQETQYF. The CDR3, as DNA: TGTGCCAGCAGCTTAGGAGGTGATTCGGGAGGCCAAGAGACCCAGTACTTC.

CDR3 sequence (DNA): TGTGCCAGCAGCTTACAGGGGGACACTGAAGCTTTCTTT. Translating gives CASSLQGDTEAFF. The rearrangement uses TRBV7-6 and TRBJ1-1, with 7 bases that match TRBD1. The trim removed 2 bases at V and 3 bases at J, leaving 0 bases unmatched. The germline gives CDR1 SGHVS, CDR2 FNYEAQ. The CDR3 is 13 amino acids.

This clone appeared once. The chain recombines TRBV19 with TRBJ1-1; no definite D call. The length of the CDR3 is 14 residues. Germline CDR1 is LNHDA and CDR2 is SQIVND (reference sequence). Trimming cost V 5 bases and J 0 bases, with 10 bases left between them. For the CDR3, the DNA is TGTGCCAGTAGTGATCCGGGGATGAACACTGAAGCTTTCTTT. It is translated as CASSDPGMNTEAFF.

The CDR3 region is CASSPGDRGLTGELFF. The DNA of the CDR3 is TGTGCCAGCAGCCCGGGGGACAGGGGGCTCACCGGGGAGCTGTTTTTT. The rearrangement uses TRBV28 and TRBJ2-2; TRBD1 agrees at 12 bases. Germline V lookup: CDR1 MDHEN, CDR2 SYDVKM. The CDR3 totals 16 residues. J gave up 4 bases and V 6 bases, and 6 bases lay outside the gene matches.

The V gene is TRBV2, the J gene TRBJ2-5; a weak D match, TRBD1 (5 bases). Germline-derived CDR1 and CDR2 are SNHLY and FYNNEI. The V end was cut by 6 bases, the J end by 5 bases, with 10 bases between. The CDR3 runs to 12 residues. The DNA for the CDR3 is TGTGCCAGCAGCTGGGGCATGGAGACCCAGTACTTC. Translated, it gives CASSWGMETQYF.

The gene calls are TRBV5-6 and TRBJ2-7, with a weak D call TRBD1 (5 bases). Trimming shortened V by 1 base and J by 4 bases, and 18 bases separated the two germline ends. The CDR3 consists of 16 residues. Germline CDR1 is SGHDT and CDR2 is YYEEEE. CDR3 DNA sequence: TGTGCCAGCAGCTTGTCTCTACAGGCCGCTCTATACGAGCAGTACTTC. Translated, it gives CASSLSLQAALYEQYF.

The chain links TRBV14 to TRBJ2-3; unclear D gene. CDR1 and CDR2 from the germline V gene are SGHDN and FVKESK. Trimming took off 3 bases at V and 1 base at J, with 11 bases between the two ends. The CDR3 has 15 amino acids. The CDR3 nucleotides read TGTGCCAGCAGCCATACGACCCAGGGCACAGATACGCAGTATTTT. Translation: CASSHTTQGTDTQYF. The whole variable domain, filled in from reference TRBV14 and TRBJ2-3, reads EAGVTQFPSHSVIEKGQTVTLRCDPISGHDNLYWYRRVMGKEIKFLLHFVKESKQDESGMPNNRFLAERTGGTYSTLKVQPAELEDSGVYFCASSHTTQGTDTQYFGPGTRLTVL.

This clone was recorded only once. The J gene is TRBJ2-7, the V gene TRBV28; 11 nucleotides line up with TRBD2. This CDR3 has 14 amino acids. Germline CDR1 reads MDHEN; CDR2 reads SYDVKM. V was clipped by 4 bases and J by 5 bases; unmatched bases: 4. The DNA of the CDR3 is TGTGCCAGCAGTTATAGCGGGAGGGCCGACGAGCAGTACTTC. Its translation: CASSYSGRADEQYF.

The rearrangement uses TRBV28 and TRBJ2-5; D is perhaps TRBD2 (6 bases). This CDR3 region has 16 residues. Germline V gene sequence: CDR1 MDHEN, CDR2 SYDVKM. The V and J ends lost 2 bases and 1 base respectively, with 14 bases between them. The chain's CDR3 is CASSLRGGYAQETQYF. CDR3 bases: TGTGCCAGCAGTTTAAGGGGAGGATACGCCCAAGAGACCCAGTACTTC.

A single count supports this clone. The V gene is TRBV6-9, the J gene TRBJ2-7, with 9 bases fitting TRBD2. V dropped 8 bases and J dropped 0; count of bases not matched to a gene: 5. The CDR3 is made up of 14 amino acids. Germline CDR1 and CDR2: MNHGY and SVAAGI. In DNA, the CDR3 is TGTGCCAGCCATAGCGGGAGCCCCTCCTACGAGCAGTACTTC. Protein: CASHSGSPSYEQYF.

The V call is TRBV28, the J call TRBJ2-7; 8 bases are shared with TRBD1. V lost 2 bases and J lost 6; bases outside the gene matches: 15. This CDR3 comprises 17 residues. CDR1 and CDR2 from the germline V gene are MDHEN and SYDVKM. CDR3: CASSLPRDRYDRSEQYF. CDR3 coding DNA: TGTGCCAGCAGTTTACCCCGGGACAGGTACGATCGGAGCGAGCAGTACTTC.

This chain uses TRBV20-1 with TRBJ2-1; possibly TRBD2 for D (5 bases). Trimming left V 3 bases short and J 5 bases short, with 17 bases between. The CDR3 spans 15 residues. Germline V gene data show CDR1 as DFQATT and CDR2 as SNEGSKA (reference sequence). The CDR3, as DNA: TGCAGTGCTAGTGACTTTCTAGCTGGCCACAATGAGCAGTTCTTC. Encoded protein: CSASDFLAGHNEQFF.

The sample holds a few counts of this clone. The rearrangement uses TRBV3-1 (or the pseudogene TRBV3-2) and TRBJ1-6; tentatively, D is TRBD1 (5 bases). From germline, CDR1 is LGHDT and CDR2 YNNKEL (reference sequence). This CDR3 has 12 residues. Trimming left V 8 bases short and J 7 bases short, with 9 bases between. CDR3 in amino acids: CASGAGNSPLHF. The CDR3 DNA is TGTGCCAGCGGAGCAGGGAATTCACCCCTCCACTTT.

The chain joins TRBV6-1 to TRBJ2-5; possibly TRBD1 for D (5 bases). This CDR3 is 14 amino acids long. Germline CDR1 MNHNS, CDR2 SASEGT. The ends were cut back, 2 bases at V and 2 bases at J, with 9 bases in the middle. The CDR3 coding sequence is TGTGCCAGCAGTGAAACCAGGGTTCAAGAGACCCAGTACTTC. It is translated as CASSETRVQETQYF.

The chain combines TRBV10-3 with TRBJ1-1; the match to TRBD1 covers 8 bases. Per the germline V gene, CDR1 is ENHRY and CDR2 is SYGVKD. CDR3 length: 12 amino acids. V trimming: 10 bases; J trimming: 6 bases; junction bases outside the gene matches: 7. The CDR3 region has the DNA TGTGCCACCCGGACAGGGAGCGCTGAAGCTTTCTTT. Amino acids: CATRTGSAEAFF.

V usage is TRBV21-1 and J usage is TRBJ2-3; the D call in the table, TRBD2, was not verified against the DNA. TRBV21-1 is flagged as a pseudogene. CDR3 size: 15 residues. CDR3 sequence (DNA): TGTGCCAGCAGCAAAGGGCGGGGAGGCACAGATACGCAGTATTTT. Protein: CASSKGRGGTDTQYF.

The chain joins TRBV5-1 to TRBJ2-5, with D hard to call. Germline assignment: CDR1 SGHRS and CDR2 YFSETQ. The V and J ends lost 7 bases and 3 bases respectively, with 13 bases between them. The CDR3 extends over 13 amino acids. The CDR3 loop reads CASGRTWKETQYF. The CDR3 DNA is TGCGCCAGCGGGCGTACCTGGAAAGAGACCCAGTACTTC. The full variable domain, with the rest looked up from reference TRBV5-1 and TRBJ2-5, is KAGVTQTPRYLIKTRGQQVTLSCSPISGHRSVSWYQQTPGQGLQFLFEYFSETQRNKGNFPGRFSGRQFSNSRSEMNVSTLELGDSALYLCASGRTWKETQYFGPGTRLLVL.

This chain connects TRBV5-5 to TRBJ2-3; 7 bases line up with TRBD2. Losses at the gene ends were 7 bases for V and 4 bases for J; bases not matched to a gene: 15. This CDR3 spans 16 amino acids. Per germline, CDR1 SGHKS and CDR2 YYEKEE (reference sequence). This CDR3 is CASGDGGSGVADTQYF. CDR3 nucleotides: TGTGCCAGCGGGGATGGGGGGAGCGGGGTCGCAGATACGCAGTATTTT.

The chain joins TRBV6-1 to TRBJ2-1; tentative D call: TRBD1 (7 bases). Germline V lookup: CDR1 MNHNS, CDR2 SASEGT. Deletions cut 5 bases from V and 0 bases from J, with 11 bases between. The CDR3 totals 15 residues. The CDR3 here is CASSQGGRSYNEQFF. The CDR3 DNA reads TGTGCCAGCAGTCAGGGGGGACGCTCCTACAATGAGCAGTTCTTC.

The CDR3 sequence is CASRGDTSNQPQHF. The CDR3 nucleotides are TGTGCCAGCAGAGGGGACACTAGCAATCAGCCCCAGCATTTT. The chain carries TRBV2 and TRBJ1-5; D possibly corresponds to TRBD1 (6 bases). The V gene's germline CDR1 is SNHLY and CDR2 FYNNEI. This CDR3 is built from 14 residues. Trimming left V 6 bases short and J 0 bases short, with 9 bases between.